This is a list of T cell receptor beta chains from one sample in a study of cytomegalovirus exposure and HLA in healthy donors. Repertoires were generated with immunoSEQ multiplex PCR, while TCRdb's copy carries only in-frame clones and drops some. Its listing shows roughly 78,000 clones. The material sequenced was PBMCs. All receptors derive from a man aged 40-49 years in good health and CMV-seronegative. CDR3s include the opening cysteine and the closing phenylalanine or tryptophan. A D gene is named only where the DNA matches it firmly.

d_gene	v_gene	len	j_gene	CDR3nt	CDR3aa
-	TRBV25-1	17	TRBJ2-7	TGTGCCAGCATTAAGAAGGGTGGGGCCGAAAGTCGATTGGGGTTGAACTTC	CASIKKGGAESRLGLNF
-	TRBV4-1	14	TRBJ1-2	TGCGCCAGCAGCCAAGATAAGACATGGGGCGGCTACACCTTC	CASSQDKTWGGYTF
TRBD2	TRBV5-1	14	TRBJ2-5	TGCGCCAGCCGATGGGACGGAGCGGGGTTAACCCAGTACTTC	CASRWDGAGLTQYF
-	TRBV19	12	TRBJ2-5	TGTGCCAGTAGTAGCCGGGGAGAGACCCAGTACTTC	CASSSRGETQYF
-	TRBV13	16	TRBJ2-3	TGTGCCAGCAGTCTGACTTGGACAGAGTATACAGATACGCAGTATTTT	CASSLTWTEYTDTQYF
-	TRBV19	15	TRBJ1-1	TGTGCCAGTAGTATAACGGGGGTTCCGAACACTGAAGCTTTCTTT	CASSITGVPNTEAFF
-	TRBV18	14	TRBJ2-5	TGTGCCAGCTCACCACCATCGGGGTGGGAGACCCAGTACTTC	CASSPPSGWETQYF
TRBD1	TRBV15	16	TRBJ2-5	TGTGCCACCAGCAGGACGACAGGGGGCATGGAAGAGACCCAGTACTTC	CATSRTTGGMEETQYF
TRBD2	TRBV15	16	TRBJ2-7	TGTGCCACCAGCAGAGATGGAGCGGGGGGGCGCTACGAGCAGTACTTC	CATSRDGAGGRYEQYF
-	TRBV10-3	15	TRBJ2-1	TGTGCCATCAGTGAGGGGGAACAGGATATCAATGAGCAGTTCTTC	CAISEGEQDINEQFF
-	TRBV19	16	TRBJ2-2	TGTGCCAGTAGCCTGTTGGGCCGACCGAACACCGGGGAGCTGTTTTTT	CASSLLGRPNTGELFF
TRBD2	TRBV6-1	16	TRBJ2-7	TGTGCCAGCAGTGAAGCGCGGGGGTGGTGGACCTACGAGCAGTACTTC	CASSEARGWWTYEQYF
TRBD2	TRBV25-1	15	TRBJ2-7	TGTGCCAGCAGTGAATCGAATAGCGGGAGACCTGAGCAGTACTTC	CASSESNSGRPEQYF
-	TRBV5-1	14	TRBJ1-1	TGCGCCAGCAGTCGGTCAGGGCAGAACACTGAAGCTTTCTTT	CASSRSGQNTEAFF
TRBD2	TRBV4-3	19	TRBJ2-1	TGCGCCAGCAGCCAAGATTTTAGTTTAACTAGCGGGATTCTTGGTGAGCAGTTCTTC	CASSQDFSLTSGILGEQFF
-	TRBV28	16	TRBJ2-1	TGTGCCAGCAGTTCTTCCGGGGTGAGCTCCTACAATGAGCAGTTCTTC	CASSSSGVSSYNEQFF
TRBD1	TRBV4-3	14	TRBJ2-5	TGCGCCAGCAGCCAGAGGACAGGGCGGGAGACCCAGTACTTC	CASSQRTGRETQYF
TRBD2	TRBV5-4	13	TRBJ2-5	TGTGCCAGCAGCTTTAGCGGGACGGAGACCCAGTACTTC	CASSFSGTETQYF
TRBD2	TRBV9	16	TRBJ2-3	TGTGCCAGCAGCGTAGGACTAGCGGGAAGGCGGGATACGCAGTATTTT	CASSVGLAGRRDTQYF
-	TRBV13	14	TRBJ2-3	TGTGCCAGCAGTGATAGGGGTCGAACAGATACGCAGTATTTT	CASSDRGRTDTQYF
-	TRBV28	13	TRBJ1-4	TGTGCCAGCAGTTTGCAGCTTCTAGGAAAACTGTTTTTT	CASSLQLLGKLFF
-	TRBV5-4	15	TRBJ2-2	TGTGCCAGCAGCTTGGCCCTCTCCGGCACCGGGGAGCTGTTTTTT	CASSLALSGTGELFF
-	TRBV19	13	TRBJ1-5	TGTGCCAGTAGTATAGACCCGTATCAGCCCCAGCATTTT	CASSIDPYQPQHF
-	TRBV4-2	18	TRBJ2-5	TGTGCCAGCAGCCAAGGGATATTAACAAGAGGGGGGGTGGAGACCCAGTACTTC	CASSQGILTRGGVETQYF
-	TRBV19	17	TRBJ1-5	TGTGCCAGTAGTCGGGACAAAACCTCTTATAGCAATCAGCCCCAGCATTTT	CASSRDKTSYSNQPQHF
-	TRBV30	16	TRBJ2-2	TGTGCCTGGAGTGCCGCCCTCGGGAGCAGGACCGGGGAGCTGTTTTTT	CAWSAALGSRTGELFF
TRBD2	TRBV19	15	TRBJ2-1	TGTGCCAGTAGTTTCAGGACTAGCGCGGACAATGAGCAGTTCTTC	CASSFRTSADNEQFF
-	TRBV2	13	TRBJ2-5	TGTGCCAGCAAATTAGGACTCGAAGAGACCCAGTACTTC	CASKLGLEETQYF
-	TRBV9	14	TRBJ2-7	TGTGCCAGCAGCGTAGGCGGAGACCTTGAAGAGCAGTACTTC	CASSVGGDLEEQYF
-	TRBV15	14	TRBJ2-7	TGTGCCACCAGCCGTCGACTAGAAGCGGGCGAGCAGTACTTC	CATSRRLEAGEQYF
-	TRBV7-2	16	TRBJ1-3	TGTGCCAGCAGCCCCAATGGTCGGGGGACTGGAAACACCATATATTTT	CASSPNGRGTGNTIYF
-	TRBV19	13	TRBJ1-2	TGTGCCAGTAGGGCGACAGGAGATTATGGCTACACCTTC	CASRATGDYGYTF
-	TRBV18	13	TRBJ1-5	TGTGCCAGCTCACAGAGGGACTCCCAGCCCCAGCATTTT	CASSQRDSQPQHF